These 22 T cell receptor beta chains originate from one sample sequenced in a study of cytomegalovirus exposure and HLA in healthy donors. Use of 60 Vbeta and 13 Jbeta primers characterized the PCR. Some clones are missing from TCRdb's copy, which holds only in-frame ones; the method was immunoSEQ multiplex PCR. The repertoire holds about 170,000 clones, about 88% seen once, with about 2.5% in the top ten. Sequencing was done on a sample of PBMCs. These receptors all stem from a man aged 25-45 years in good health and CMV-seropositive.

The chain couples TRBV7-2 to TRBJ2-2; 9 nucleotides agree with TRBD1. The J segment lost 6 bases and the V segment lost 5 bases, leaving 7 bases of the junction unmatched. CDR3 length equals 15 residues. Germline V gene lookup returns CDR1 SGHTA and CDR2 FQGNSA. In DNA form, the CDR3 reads TGTGCCAGCAGCCTGGGACAGGGTGGCCCCGGGGAGCTGTTTTTT. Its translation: CASSLGQGGPGELFF.

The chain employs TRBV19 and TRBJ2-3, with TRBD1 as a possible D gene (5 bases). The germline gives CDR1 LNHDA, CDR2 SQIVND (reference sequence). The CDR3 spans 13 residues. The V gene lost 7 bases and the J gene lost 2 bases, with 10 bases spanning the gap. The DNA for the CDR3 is TGTGCCAGTACGCCAGGGTTCACAGATACGCAGTATTTT. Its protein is CASTPGFTDTQYF.

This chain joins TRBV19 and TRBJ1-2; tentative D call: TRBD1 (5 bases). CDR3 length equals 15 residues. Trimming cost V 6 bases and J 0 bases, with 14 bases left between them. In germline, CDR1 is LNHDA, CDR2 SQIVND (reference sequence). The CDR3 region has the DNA TGTGCCAGTAGCCGCTGGGGCCTAGCTAACTATGGCTACACCTTC. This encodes CASSRWGLANYGYTF.

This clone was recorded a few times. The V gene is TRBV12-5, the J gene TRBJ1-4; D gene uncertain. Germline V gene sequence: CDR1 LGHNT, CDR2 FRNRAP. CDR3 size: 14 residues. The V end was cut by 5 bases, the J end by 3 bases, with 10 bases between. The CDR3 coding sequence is TGTGCTAGTGGTCCGGGAGGAGCTAATGAAAAACTGTTTTTT. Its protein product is CASGPGGANEKLFF.

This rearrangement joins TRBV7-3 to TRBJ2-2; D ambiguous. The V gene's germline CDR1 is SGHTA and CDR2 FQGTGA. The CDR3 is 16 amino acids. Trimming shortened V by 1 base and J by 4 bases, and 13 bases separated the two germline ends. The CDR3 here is CASSLNGPSPTGELFF. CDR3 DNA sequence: TGTGCCAGCAGCTTAAATGGTCCAAGCCCCACCGGGGAGCTGTTTTTT.

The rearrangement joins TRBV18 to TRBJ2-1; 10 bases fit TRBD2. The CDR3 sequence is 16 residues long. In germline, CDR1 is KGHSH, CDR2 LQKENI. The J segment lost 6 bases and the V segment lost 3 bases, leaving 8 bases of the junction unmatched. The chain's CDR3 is CASSPLGLAGVNEQFF. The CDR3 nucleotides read TGTGCCAGCTCACCCCTGGGGCTAGCGGGAGTCAATGAGCAGTTCTTC.

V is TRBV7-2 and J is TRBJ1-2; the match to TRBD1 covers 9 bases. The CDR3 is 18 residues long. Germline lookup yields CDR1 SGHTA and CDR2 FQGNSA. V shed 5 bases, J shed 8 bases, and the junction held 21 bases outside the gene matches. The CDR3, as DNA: TGTGCCAGCAGCACACGGATAATAGGACAGGGGAGGTCAGGAGGCTACACCTTC. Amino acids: CASSTRIIGQGRSGGYTF.

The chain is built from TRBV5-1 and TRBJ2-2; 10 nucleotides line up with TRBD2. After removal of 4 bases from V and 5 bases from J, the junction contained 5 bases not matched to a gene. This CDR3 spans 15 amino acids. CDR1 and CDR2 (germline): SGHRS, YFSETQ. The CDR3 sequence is CASSILAGDTGELFF. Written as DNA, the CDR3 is TGCGCCAGCAGCATTCTAGCGGGAGATACCGGGGAGCTGTTTTTT.

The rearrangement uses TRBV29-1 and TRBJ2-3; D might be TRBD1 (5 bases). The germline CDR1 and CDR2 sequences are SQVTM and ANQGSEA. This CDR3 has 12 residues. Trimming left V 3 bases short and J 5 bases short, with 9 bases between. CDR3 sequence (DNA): TGCAGCGTTGACGTCAGGGTAGATACGCAGTATTTT. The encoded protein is CSVDVRVDTQYF.

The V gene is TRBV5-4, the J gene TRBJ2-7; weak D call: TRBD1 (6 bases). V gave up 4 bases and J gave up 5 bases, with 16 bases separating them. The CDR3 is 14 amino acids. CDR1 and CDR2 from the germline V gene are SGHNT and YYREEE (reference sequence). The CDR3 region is CASSKQQGFNEQYV. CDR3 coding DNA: TGTGCCAGCAGCAAACAACAGGGATTCAACGAGCAGTACGTC.

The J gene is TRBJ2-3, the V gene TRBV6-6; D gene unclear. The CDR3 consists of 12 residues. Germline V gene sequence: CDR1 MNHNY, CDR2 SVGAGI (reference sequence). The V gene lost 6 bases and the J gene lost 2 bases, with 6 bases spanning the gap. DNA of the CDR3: TGTGCCAGCAGCGGGTCCACAGATACGCAGTATTTT. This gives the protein CASSGSTDTQYF.

This chain's CDR3 is CASSLDRTSDTIYF. The CDR3 DNA reads as TGTGCCAGCAGCTTGGACAGGACCTCCGACACCATATATTTT. The gene calls are TRBV5-4 and TRBJ1-3, with D possibly TRBD1 on 5 matching bases. CDR1 and CDR2 from the germline V gene are SGHNT and YYREEE (reference sequence). V lost 0 bases, J lost 8 bases, and 12 bases lay in between. This CDR3 spans 14 amino acids.

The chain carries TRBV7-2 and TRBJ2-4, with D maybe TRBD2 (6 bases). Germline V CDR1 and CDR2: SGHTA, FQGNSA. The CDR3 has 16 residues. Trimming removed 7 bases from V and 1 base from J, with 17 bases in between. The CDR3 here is CASTAGLPRAKNIQYF. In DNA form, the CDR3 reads TGTGCCAGCACCGCCGGACTACCCCGGGCCAAAAACATTCAGTACTTC.

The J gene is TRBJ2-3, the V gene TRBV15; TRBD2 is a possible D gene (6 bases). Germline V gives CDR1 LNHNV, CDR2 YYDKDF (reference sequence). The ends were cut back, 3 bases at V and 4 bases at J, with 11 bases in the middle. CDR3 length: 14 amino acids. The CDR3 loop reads CATSSGRIPDTQYF. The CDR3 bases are TGTGCCACCAGCAGCGGGAGAATCCCAGATACGCAGTATTTT.

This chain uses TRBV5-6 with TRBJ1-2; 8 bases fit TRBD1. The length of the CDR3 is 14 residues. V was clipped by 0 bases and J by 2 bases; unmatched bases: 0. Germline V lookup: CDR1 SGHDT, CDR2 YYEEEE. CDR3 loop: CASSLGDRNYGYTF. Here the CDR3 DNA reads TGTGCCAGCAGCTTGGGGGACAGGAACTATGGCTACACCTTC.

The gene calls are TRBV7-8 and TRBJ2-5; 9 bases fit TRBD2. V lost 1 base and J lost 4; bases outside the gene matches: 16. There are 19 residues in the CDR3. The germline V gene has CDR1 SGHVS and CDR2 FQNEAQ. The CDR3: CASSLVGLGGRAGRETQYF. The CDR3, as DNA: TGTGCCAGCAGCTTAGTCGGGTTGGGCGGGAGGGCCGGGAGAGAGACCCAGTACTTC. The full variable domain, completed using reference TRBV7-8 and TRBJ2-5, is GAGVSQSPRYKVAKRGQDVALRCDPISGHVSLFWYQQALGQGPEFLTYFQNEAQLDKSGLPSDRFFAERPEGSVSTLKIQRTQQEDSAVYLCASSLVGLGGRAGRETQYFGPGTRLLVL.

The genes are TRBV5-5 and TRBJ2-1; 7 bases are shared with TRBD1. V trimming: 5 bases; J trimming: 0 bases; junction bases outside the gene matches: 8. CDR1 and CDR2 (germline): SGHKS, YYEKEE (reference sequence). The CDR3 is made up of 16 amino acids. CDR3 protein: CASSEGGGSSYNEQFF. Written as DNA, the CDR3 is TGTGCCAGCAGTGAAGGGGGCGGTAGCTCCTACAATGAGCAGTTCTTC.

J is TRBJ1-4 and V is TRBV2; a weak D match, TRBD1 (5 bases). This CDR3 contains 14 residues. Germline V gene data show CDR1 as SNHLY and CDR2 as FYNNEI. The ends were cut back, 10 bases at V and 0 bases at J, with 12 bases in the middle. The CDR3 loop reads CATLPGATNEKLFF. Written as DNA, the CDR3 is TGTGCCACCCTCCCGGGGGCAACTAATGAAAAACTGTTTTTT.

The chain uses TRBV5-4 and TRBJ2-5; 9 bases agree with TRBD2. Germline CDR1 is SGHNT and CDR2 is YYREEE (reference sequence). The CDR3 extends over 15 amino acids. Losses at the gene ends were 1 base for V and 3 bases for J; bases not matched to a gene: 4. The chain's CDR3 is CASSLLAGLKETQYF. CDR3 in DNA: TGTGCCAGCAGCTTGCTAGCGGGACTTAAAGAGACCCAGTACTTC. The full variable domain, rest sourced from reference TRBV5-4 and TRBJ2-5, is ETGVTQSPTHLIKTRGQQVTLRCSSQSGHNTVSWYQQALGQGPQFIFQYYREEENGRGNFPPRFSGLQFPNYSSELNVNALELDDSALYLCASSLLAGLKETQYFGPGTRLLVL.

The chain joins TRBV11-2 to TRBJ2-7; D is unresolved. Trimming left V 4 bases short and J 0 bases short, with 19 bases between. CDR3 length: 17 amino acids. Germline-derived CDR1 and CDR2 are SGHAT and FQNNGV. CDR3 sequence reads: CASSYASSSLGSYEQYV. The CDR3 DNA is TGTGCCAGCAGCTATGCCTCGAGTAGCTTAGGCTCCTACGAGCAGTACGTC.

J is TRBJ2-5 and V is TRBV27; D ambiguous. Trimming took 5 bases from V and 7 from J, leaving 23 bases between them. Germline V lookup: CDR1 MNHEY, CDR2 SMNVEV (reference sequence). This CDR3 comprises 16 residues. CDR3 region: CASSITPTAVVRTQYF. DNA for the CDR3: TGTGCCAGCAGTATTACCCCAACCGCCGTGGTGAGGACCCAGTACTTC.

The CDR3 spells CASSLRGTGTDTQYF. The CDR3 DNA sequence: TGTGCCAGCAGCTTACGCGGGACCGGCACAGATACGCAGTATTTT. The J gene is TRBJ2-3, the V gene TRBV7-2, with D possibly TRBD2 on 6 matching bases. The CDR3 is made up of 15 amino acids. Germline V gene sequence: CDR1 SGHTA, CDR2 FQGNSA. Trimming pared 2 bases from V and 1 base from J, leaving 10 bases between. Using reference TRBV7-2 and TRBJ2-3 for the parts outside the CDR3, the full variable domain is GAGVSQSPSNKVTEKGKDVELRCDPISGHTALYWYRQSLGQGLEFLIYFQGNSAPDKSGLPSDRFSAERTGGSVSTLTIQRTQQEDSAVYLCASSLRGTGTDTQYFGPGTRLTVL.